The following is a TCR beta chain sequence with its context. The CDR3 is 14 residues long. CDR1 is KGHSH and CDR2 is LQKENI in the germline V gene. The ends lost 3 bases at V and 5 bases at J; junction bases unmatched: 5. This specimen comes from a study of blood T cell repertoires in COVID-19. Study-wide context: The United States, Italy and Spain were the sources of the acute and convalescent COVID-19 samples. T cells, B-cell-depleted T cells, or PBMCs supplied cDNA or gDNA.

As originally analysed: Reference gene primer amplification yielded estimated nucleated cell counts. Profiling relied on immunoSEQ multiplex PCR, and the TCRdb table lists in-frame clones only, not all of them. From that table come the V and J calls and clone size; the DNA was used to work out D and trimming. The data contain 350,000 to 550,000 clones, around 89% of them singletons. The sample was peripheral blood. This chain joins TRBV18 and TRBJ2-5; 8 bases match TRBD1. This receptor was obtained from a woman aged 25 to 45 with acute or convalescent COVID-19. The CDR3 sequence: CASSPQGAEETQYF. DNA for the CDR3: TGTGCCAGCTCACCTCAGGGGGCGGAGGAGACCCAGTACTTC.